Each of the 23 T cell receptor beta chains below was sequenced from the same sample in a study of blood T cell repertoires in COVID-19 (dated by TCRdb to the early 2020s). Libraries were prepared through the immunoSEQ multiplex PCR assay. In its TCRdb copy, this immuneACCESS table keeps in-frame sequences only and misses some clones. Where compared with another copy, unresolved V genes explain less than half of these, and the others have no known cause. For this sample there are 250,000 to 300,000 clones; over 70% appear just once. Clones ranked in the top ten supply approximately 1.4% of the sample. The sequencing input was peripheral blood. Source of these receptors: a woman between 40 and 50 years old who had recovered from COVID-19.

The chain is built from TRBV7-3 and TRBJ2-6; TRBD1 might be the D (6 bases). The CDR3 contains 12 residues. Germline CDR1 SGHTA, CDR2 FQGTGA. The V gene lost 8 bases and the J gene lost 4 bases, with 6 bases spanning the gap. The CDR3 DNA follows: TGTGCCAGCGGACAGGGGGCCAACGTCCTGACTTTC. As protein: CASGQGANVLTF.

The chain uses TRBV27 and TRBJ1-1, with D unresolved. The V and J ends lost 0 bases and 5 bases respectively, with 7 bases between them. The CDR3 runs to 13 residues. Germline V lookup: CDR1 MNHEY, CDR2 SMNVEV (reference sequence). The CDR3 DNA reads TGTGCCAGCAGTTTATCGGTTCAGACTGAAGCTTTCTTT. This gives the protein CASSLSVQTEAFF.

V is TRBV18 and J is TRBJ1-2; 7 bases map to TRBD1. The CDR3 length is 16 residues. J was trimmed by 7 bases and V by 2 bases; bases with no gene match: 13. Germline V CDR1 and CDR2: KGHSH, LQKENI. Written as DNA, the CDR3 is TGTGCCAGCTCACCAGATAACAGGGGAGCGAGTAGTGGCTACACCTTC. Its protein is CASSPDNRGASSGYTF.

A few counts support this clone. This chain links TRBV5-5 with TRBJ1-3; possibly TRBD1 for D (5 bases). CDR1 and CDR2 (germline): SGHKS, YYEKEE (reference sequence). This CDR3 has 15 residues. V was clipped by 5 bases and J by 3 bases, with 15 bases between them. The CDR3 loop is CASSIPQGFGNTIYF. CDR3 DNA: TGTGCCAGCAGTATACCCCAGGGTTTTGGAAACACCATATATTTT.

J is TRBJ2-4 and V is TRBV7-2; 9 positions match TRBD1. Trimming removed 5 bases from V and 8 bases from J; junction bases left unmatched: 16. The CDR3 spans 17 residues. Germline-derived CDR1 and CDR2 are SGHTA and FQGNSA. The CDR3, as DNA: TGTGCCAGCAGCCACCCGTCCCGGGACAGGGCTTTGGACATTCAGTACTTC. Translated: CASSHPSRDRALDIQYF.

The chain combines TRBV2 with TRBJ1-4, with 9 nucleotides matching TRBD1. Germline CDR1 SNHLY, CDR2 FYNNEI. The CDR3 consists of 16 residues. V lost 6 bases and J lost 6; bases outside the gene matches: 11. This CDR3 is CASSGGDGTGYEKLFF. The CDR3 DNA reads TGTGCCAGCAGCGGGGGTGATGGGACAGGGTATGAAAAACTGTTTTTT.

This chain links TRBV30 with TRBJ1-6, with a weak D call TRBD1 (6 bases). The germline V gene has CDR1 GTSNPN and CDR2 SVGIG (reference sequence). Trimming stripped 3 bases from V and 4 bases from J, with 16 bases between. The CDR3 totals 16 residues. The CDR3 nucleotides are TGTGCCTGGAGGGGGCTCAGGACAGCTTATAATTCACCCCTCCACTTT. It yields the protein CAWRGLRTAYNSPLHF.

The chain has TRBV10-1 and TRBJ1-2; D may be TRBD1 (6 bases). Germline V gives CDR1 WNHNN, CDR2 SYGVQD (reference sequence). The CDR3 loop spans 13 amino acids. The germline V and J ends were trimmed by 6 bases and 3 bases, with 11 bases remaining between them. The CDR3 DNA is TGCGCCAGCAGCCCGGGGGGGCACTATGGCTACACCTTC. Amino acids: CASSPGGHYGYTF.

This chain uses TRBV6-2 or TRBV6-3 with TRBJ2-7; D remains ambiguous. The germline V gene encodes CDR1 MNHEY and CDR2 SVGEGT. Between the trimmed V and J ends, which lost 6 bases and 4 bases, there was a span of 19 bases. The CDR3 totals 15 residues. CDR3 amino acids: CASSRPASLYYEQYF. DNA of the CDR3: TGTGCCAGCAGCCGCCCAGCGAGTCTCTATTACGAGCAGTACTTC.

V gene TRBV10-3 combines with J gene TRBJ2-2; weak D call: TRBD2 (6 bases). The CDR3 loop spans 16 amino acids. Germline V gene data show CDR1 as ENHRY and CDR2 as SYGVKD. The ends were cut back, 4 bases at V and 7 bases at J, with 19 bases in the middle. The CDR3 nucleotides read TGTGCCATCAGTGGAGGTAGCGGCTTACTTGTCGGGGAGCTGTTTTTT. Its protein product is CAISGGSGLLVGELFF.

This chain connects TRBV7-9 to TRBJ1-1, with 7 nucleotides matching TRBD1. The CDR3 covers 15 residues. The V gene end was trimmed by 0 bases and the J gene end by 3 bases; junction bases not matched to a gene: 4. Germline CDR1 and CDR2: SEHNR and FQNEAQ (reference sequence). CDR3 bases: TGTGCCAGCAGCTTAGCTAGCAGGGGGGACACTGAAGCTTTCTTT. It is translated as CASSLASRGDTEAFF.

The genes are TRBV5-4 and TRBJ2-3; D is uncertain. The CDR3 sequence is 15 residues long. V dropped 4 bases and J dropped 4 bases, with 16 bases sitting between them. The germline CDR1 and CDR2 sequences are SGHNT and YYREEE (reference sequence). Here the CDR3 reads CASSPQLPRSDTQYF. In nucleotides, the CDR3 is TGTGCCAGCAGCCCTCAATTACCCAGGTCAGATACGCAGTATTTT.

The chain is built from TRBV27 and TRBJ1-2, with D possibly matching TRBD1 (6 bases). CDR1 and CDR2 from the germline V gene are MNHEY and SMNVEV (reference sequence). Trimming left V 9 bases short and J 1 base short, with 9 bases between. CDR3 length equals 12 residues. The CDR3 loop reads CASSRGNYGYTF. The CDR3 bases are TGTGCCAGTAGCAGGGGTAACTATGGCTACACCTTC.

This chain links TRBV6-5 with TRBJ2-7; weak D call: TRBD2 (8 bases). CDR3 size: 16 residues. Trimming stripped 2 bases from V and 1 base from J, with 15 bases between. The germline V gene has CDR1 MNHEY and CDR2 SVGAGI. The CDR3 loop is CASSYVGQRGSYEQYF. CDR3 nucleotides: TGTGCCAGCAGTTACGTGGGACAGCGGGGGTCCTACGAGCAGTACTTC.

The chain employs TRBV15 and TRBJ2-3, with D possibly TRBD1 on 6 matching bases. The V and J ends lost 0 bases and 2 bases respectively, with 9 bases between them. CDR3 size: 15 residues. Germline CDR1 reads LNHNV; CDR2 reads YYDKDF (reference sequence). The CDR3 loop is CATSREGALTDTQYF. CDR3 sequence (DNA): TGTGCCACCAGCAGAGAGGGGGCCCTCACAGATACGCAGTATTTT.

The count of this clone is one. This rearrangement joins TRBV15 to TRBJ1-2; 7 nucleotides match TRBD1. V was pared by 1 base and J by 7 bases, with 9 bases of the junction left unmatched. This CDR3 has 15 amino acids. From germline, CDR1 is LNHNV and CDR2 YYDKDF (reference sequence). The CDR3 coding sequence is TGTGCCACCAGCAGAGTTGGGGGACAGATATTTGGCTACACCTTC. The encoded protein is CATSRVGGQIFGYTF.

The V gene is TRBV19, the J gene TRBJ2-4; possibly TRBD2 for D (6 bases). CDR1 and CDR2 from the germline V gene are LNHDA and SQIVND (reference sequence). Trimming took off 2 bases at V and 3 bases at J, with 11 bases between the two ends. This CDR3 spans 15 amino acids. The CDR3 nucleotides are TGTGCCAGTAGTATATGGGGCGGGGTCAAAAACATTCAGTACTTC. It translates to CASSIWGGVKNIQYF.

The chain combines TRBV6-5 with TRBJ2-1, with 9 bases lining up with TRBD2. CDR1 is MNHEY and CDR2 is SVGAGI in the germline V gene. This CDR3 is built from 15 residues. The junction had 7 bases not matched to a gene; V was cut back by 0 bases and J by 10 bases. CDR3 sequence reads: CASSYSWRGGGEQFF. For the CDR3, the DNA is TGTGCCAGCAGTTACTCCTGGCGGGGGGGCGGGGAGCAGTTCTTC.

In regard to this clone: Other DNA sequences of this sample code for an identical CDR3. The chain has TRBV19 and TRBJ1-2; 11 bases map to TRBD1. The CDR3 consists of 15 residues. V dropped 4 bases and J dropped 2; count of bases not matched to a gene: 3. The germline V gene has CDR1 LNHDA and CDR2 SQIVND (reference sequence). CDR3: CASSTRTGGNYGYTF. DNA of the CDR3: TGTGCCAGTAGTACCAGGACAGGGGGCAACTATGGCTACACCTTC.

CDR3: CASNLAAGGNNEQFF. CDR3 DNA sequence: TGTGCCAGCAACCTTGCAGCGGGGGGGAACAATGAGCAGTTCTTC. This sequence joins TRBV28 and TRBJ2-1; 10 bases line up with TRBD2. J gave up 5 bases and V 7 bases, and 8 bases lay outside the gene matches. The CDR3 is 15 residues long. Germline lookup yields CDR1 MDHEN and CDR2 SYDVKM. Full variable domain (outside the CDR3, taken from reference TRBV28 and TRBJ2-1): DVKVTQSSRYLVKRTGEKVFLECVQDMDHENMFWYRQDPGLGLRLIYFSYDVKMKEKGDIPEGYSVSREKKERFSLILESASTNQTSMYLCASNLAAGGNNEQFFGPGTRLTVL.

CDR3 sequence (DNA): TGTGCCAGCAGCCCGGGACACCTTGACTACGAGCAGTACTTC. Residues: CASSPGHLDYEQYF. The rearrangement links TRBV5-8 to TRBJ2-7; a possible D gene is TRBD1 (6 bases). The CDR3 loop spans 14 amino acids. The V end was cut by 4 bases, the J end by 3 bases, with 14 bases between. Per germline, CDR1 SGHTS and CDR2 YDEGEE.

In this sample, this clone turned up once. V gene TRBV4-3 combines with J gene TRBJ1-2, with a possible D match to TRBD1 (6 bases). CDR1 and CDR2 from the germline V gene are LGHNA and YSLEER. V shed 8 bases and J shed 6 bases, with 19 bases lying between them. The CDR3 covers 14 residues. The DNA for the CDR3 is TGCGCCAGCGCCGTAAACCGCAGGGACAATGGCTACACCTTC. It specifies CASAVNRRDNGYTF.

This chain joins TRBV28 and TRBJ1-2, with 10 bases fitting TRBD1. The CDR3 extends over 14 amino acids. With 8 bases clipped from V and 8 bases from J, the junction kept 11 bases outside the gene matches. The V gene's germline CDR1 is MDHEN and CDR2 SYDVKM. CDR3 sequence: CASSSGQGSGGYTF. The CDR3 DNA follows: TGTGCCAGCTCCTCGGGACAGGGGTCAGGAGGCTACACCTTC.